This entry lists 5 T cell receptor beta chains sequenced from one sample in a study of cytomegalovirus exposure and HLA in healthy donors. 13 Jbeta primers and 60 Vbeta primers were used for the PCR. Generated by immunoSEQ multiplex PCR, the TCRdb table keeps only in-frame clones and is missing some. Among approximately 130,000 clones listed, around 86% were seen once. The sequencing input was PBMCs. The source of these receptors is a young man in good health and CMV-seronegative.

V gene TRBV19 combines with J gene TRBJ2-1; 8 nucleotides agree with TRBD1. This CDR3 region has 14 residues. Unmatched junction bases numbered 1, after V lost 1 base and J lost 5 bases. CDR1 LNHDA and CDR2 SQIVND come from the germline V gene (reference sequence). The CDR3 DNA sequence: TGTGCCAGTAGTATAGGGACAGGGAACAATGAGCAGTTCTTC. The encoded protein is CASSIGTGNNEQFF.

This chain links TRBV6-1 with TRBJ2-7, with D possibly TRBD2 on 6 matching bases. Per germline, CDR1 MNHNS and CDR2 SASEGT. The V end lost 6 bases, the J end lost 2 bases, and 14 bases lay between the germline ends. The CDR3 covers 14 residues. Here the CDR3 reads CASSERATPYEQYF. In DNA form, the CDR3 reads TGTGCCAGCAGCGAGCGGGCGACACCCTACGAGCAGTACTTC.

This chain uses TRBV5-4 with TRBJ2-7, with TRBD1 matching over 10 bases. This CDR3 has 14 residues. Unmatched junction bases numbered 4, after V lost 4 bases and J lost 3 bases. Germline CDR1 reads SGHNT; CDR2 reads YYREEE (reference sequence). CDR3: CASSEGQGYYEQYF. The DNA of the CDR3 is TGTGCCAGCAGCGAGGGACAGGGGTACTACGAGCAGTACTTC.

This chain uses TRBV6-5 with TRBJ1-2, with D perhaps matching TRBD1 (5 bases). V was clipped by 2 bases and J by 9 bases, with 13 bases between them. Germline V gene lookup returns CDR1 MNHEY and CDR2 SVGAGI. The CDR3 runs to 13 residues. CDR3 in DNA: TGTGCCAGCAGTTACGCAGGGAAGTATAGCTACACCTTC. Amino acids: CASSYAGKYSYTF.

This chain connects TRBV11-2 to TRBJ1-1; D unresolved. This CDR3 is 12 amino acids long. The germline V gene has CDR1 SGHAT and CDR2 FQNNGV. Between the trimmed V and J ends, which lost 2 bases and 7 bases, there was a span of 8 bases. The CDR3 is CASSLTRLEAFF. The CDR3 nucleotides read TGTGCCAGCAGCTTAACGCGCCTTGAAGCTTTCTTT.